This T cell receptor (beta chain) was sequenced in a study of radiotherapy plus CTLA-4 blockade in lung cancer. Looking at the study overall: Objective responses emerged in under 20% of patients, and around 30% attained disease control.

Clones were read by immunoSEQ multiplex PCR, and TCRdb kept only the in-frame ones, dropping some. The profile shows around 41,000 clones, roughly 67% of them singletons. Study observations and caveats: There was expansion of tumor-derived TCR clones in blood after radiotherapy plus ipilimumab. Response, reportedly, was best predicted by interferon-beta along with early blood T cell clone dynamics.

Trimming at V came to 5 bases and at J to 2 bases, leaving 4 bases not matched to a gene. This CDR3 contains 15 residues. The germline V gene has CDR1 SGDLS and CDR2 YYNGEE. This clone has just a few counts. Its antigen is as yet unknown. This sequence originates from a human donor with non-small cell lung cancer who had a partial response to radiotherapy plus ipilimumab. The starting material was peripheral blood, obtained from a patient treated with radiotherapy plus ipilimumab. The chain couples TRBV9 to TRBJ2-3; TRBD2 aligns across 11 bases. The CDR3 region is CASSIAGGITDTQYF. CDR3 bases: TGTGCCAGCAGTATAGCGGGAGGGATCACAGATACGCAGTATTTT.